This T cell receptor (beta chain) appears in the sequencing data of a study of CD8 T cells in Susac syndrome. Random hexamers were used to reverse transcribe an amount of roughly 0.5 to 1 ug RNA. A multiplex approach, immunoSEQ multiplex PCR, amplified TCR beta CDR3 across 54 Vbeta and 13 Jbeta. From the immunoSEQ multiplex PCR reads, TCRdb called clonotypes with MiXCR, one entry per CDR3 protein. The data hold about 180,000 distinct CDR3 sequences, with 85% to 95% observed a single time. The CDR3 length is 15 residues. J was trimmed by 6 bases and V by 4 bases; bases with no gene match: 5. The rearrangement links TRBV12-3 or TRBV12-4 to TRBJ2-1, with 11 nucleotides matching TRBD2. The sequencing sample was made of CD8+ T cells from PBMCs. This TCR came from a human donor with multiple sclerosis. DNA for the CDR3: TGTGCCAGCAGTTACGGTAGCGGGAGGGCCAATGAGCAGTTCTTC. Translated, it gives CASSYGSGRANEQFF.